This T cell receptor (beta chain) was captured in a study of CD8 T cells in Susac syndrome. The CDR3 totals 20 residues. V gave up 1 base and J gave up 4 bases; unmatched junction bases: 19. From germline, CDR1 is SGHKS and CDR2 YYEKEE (reference sequence). After extraction with the RNeasy kit, 0.5 to 1 ug of the RNA was reverse transcribed using random hexamers. Amplification of TCR beta CDR3 across 54 Vbeta and 13 Jbeta was performed with immunoSEQ multiplex PCR. Each CDR3 protein is one row after TCRdb ran MiXCR on the immunoSEQ multiplex PCR reads. In the table there are about 180,000 distinct CDR3 sequences, roughly 95% of which are singletons. This clonotype was observed a handful of times. Its antigen is still unknown. As judged by recently defined diagnostic criteria, patients with Susac syndrome had definite or probable disease. Overall study findings and caveats: The CD4+ T cell repertoires of Susac syndrome were found to show no clonal expansion.

This receptor was taken from a human donor with Susac syndrome. V is TRBV5-5 and J is TRBJ2-2, with 7 bases lining up with TRBD2. Sequenced input: CD4+ T cells from PBMCs. DNA of the CDR3: TGTGCCAGCAGCTTGACGGGAGGCAGCATGGGCCCGCGGGGCACCGGGGAGCTGTTTTTT. Protein sequence: CASSLTGGSMGPRGTGELFF. Full variable domain (rest looked up from reference TRBV5-5 and TRBJ2-2): DAGVTQSPTHLIKTRGQQVTLRCSPISGHKSVSWYQQVLGQGPQFIFQYYEKEERGRGNFPDRFSARQFPNYSSELNVNALLLGDSALYLCASSLTGGSMGPRGTGELFFGEGSRLTVL.